The sample holds one count of the clone carrying this T cell receptor beta chain. Its matching antigen is unknown. Version v3.0 of the immunoSEQ assay ran at survey level. Profiled with immunoSEQ multiplex PCR; TCRdb holds only in-frame clones, not every one. The sample holds some 26,000 clones; around four fifths are singletons and the top ten take 14%. The CDR3 consists of 13 residues. Germline values: CDR1 WSHSY, CDR2 SAAADI. The V end was cut by 4 bases, the J end by 4 bases, with 10 bases between. This sample was included in a study of long-term antiretroviral therapy in people with HIV. General study results and limits: Controls had broader CDR3 length ranges than HIV repertoires did.

Among participants with HIV, every one received treatment in the United States. This TCR was recovered from a man aged 50 to 60 with HIV. The chain joins TRBV10-2 to TRBJ1-2; no firm D call. Source: unsorted PBMCs, taken 2.9 years after starting antiretroviral therapy. CDR3 DNA: TGCGCCAGCAGTGGTGGGGTTCCCTATGGCTACACCTTC. This gives the protein CASSGGVPYGYTF.